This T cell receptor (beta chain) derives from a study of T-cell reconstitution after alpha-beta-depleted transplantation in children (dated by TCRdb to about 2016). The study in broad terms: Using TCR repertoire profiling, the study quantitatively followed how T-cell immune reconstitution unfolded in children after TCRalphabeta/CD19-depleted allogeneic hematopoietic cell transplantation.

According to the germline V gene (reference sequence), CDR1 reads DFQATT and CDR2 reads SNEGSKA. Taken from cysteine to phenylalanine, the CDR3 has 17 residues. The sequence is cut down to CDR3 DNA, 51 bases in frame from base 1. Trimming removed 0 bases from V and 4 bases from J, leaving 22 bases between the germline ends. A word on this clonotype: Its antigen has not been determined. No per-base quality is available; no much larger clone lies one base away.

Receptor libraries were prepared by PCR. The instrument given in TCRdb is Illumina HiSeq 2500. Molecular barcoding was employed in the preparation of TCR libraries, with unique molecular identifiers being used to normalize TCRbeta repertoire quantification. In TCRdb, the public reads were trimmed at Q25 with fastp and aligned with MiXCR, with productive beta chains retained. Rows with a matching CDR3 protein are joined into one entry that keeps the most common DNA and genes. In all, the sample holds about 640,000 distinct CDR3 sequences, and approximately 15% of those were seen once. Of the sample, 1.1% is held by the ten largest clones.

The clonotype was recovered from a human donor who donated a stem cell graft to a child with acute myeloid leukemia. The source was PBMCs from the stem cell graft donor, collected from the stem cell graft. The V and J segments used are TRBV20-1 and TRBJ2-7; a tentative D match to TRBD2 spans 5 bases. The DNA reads TGCAGTGCTAGAGATCCGTTGGGTAGCGCGAGACATTACGAGCAGTACTTC. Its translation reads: CSARDPLGSARHYEQYF.